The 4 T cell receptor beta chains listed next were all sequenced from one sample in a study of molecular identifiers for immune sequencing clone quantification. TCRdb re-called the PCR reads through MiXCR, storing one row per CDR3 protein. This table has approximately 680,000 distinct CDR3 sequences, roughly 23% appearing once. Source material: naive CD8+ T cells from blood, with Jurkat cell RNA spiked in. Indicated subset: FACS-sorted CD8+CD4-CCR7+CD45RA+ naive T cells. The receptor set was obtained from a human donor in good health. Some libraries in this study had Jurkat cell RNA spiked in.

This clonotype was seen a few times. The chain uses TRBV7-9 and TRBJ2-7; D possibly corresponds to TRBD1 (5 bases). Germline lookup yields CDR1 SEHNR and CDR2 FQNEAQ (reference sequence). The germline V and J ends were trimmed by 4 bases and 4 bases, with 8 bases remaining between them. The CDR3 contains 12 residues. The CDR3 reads CASSYGQYEQYF. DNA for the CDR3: TGTGCCAGCAGCTACGGACAATACGAGCAGTACTTC.

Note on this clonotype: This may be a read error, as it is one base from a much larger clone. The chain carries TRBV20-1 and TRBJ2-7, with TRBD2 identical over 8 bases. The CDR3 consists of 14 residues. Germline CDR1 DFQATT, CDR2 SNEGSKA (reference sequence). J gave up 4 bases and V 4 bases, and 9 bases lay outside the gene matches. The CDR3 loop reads CSATRTGGGYEQYF. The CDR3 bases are TGCAGTGCTACTAGGACTGGCGGGGGGTACGAGCAGTACTTC.

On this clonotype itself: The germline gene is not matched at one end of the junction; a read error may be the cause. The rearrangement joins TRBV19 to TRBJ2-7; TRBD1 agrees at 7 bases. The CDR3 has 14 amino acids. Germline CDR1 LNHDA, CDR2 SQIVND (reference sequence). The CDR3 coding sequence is TGTGCCAGTAGTCCCGGGACAGCCTCCTGCGAGCAGTACTTC. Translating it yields CASSPGTASCEQYF.

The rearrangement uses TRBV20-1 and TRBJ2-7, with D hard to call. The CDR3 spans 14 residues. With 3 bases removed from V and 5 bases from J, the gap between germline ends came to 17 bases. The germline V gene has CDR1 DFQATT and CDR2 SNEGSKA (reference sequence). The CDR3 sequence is CSASVVRIDHEQYF. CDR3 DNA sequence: TGCAGTGCTAGCGTCGTCAGAATCGACCACGAGCAGTACTTC.